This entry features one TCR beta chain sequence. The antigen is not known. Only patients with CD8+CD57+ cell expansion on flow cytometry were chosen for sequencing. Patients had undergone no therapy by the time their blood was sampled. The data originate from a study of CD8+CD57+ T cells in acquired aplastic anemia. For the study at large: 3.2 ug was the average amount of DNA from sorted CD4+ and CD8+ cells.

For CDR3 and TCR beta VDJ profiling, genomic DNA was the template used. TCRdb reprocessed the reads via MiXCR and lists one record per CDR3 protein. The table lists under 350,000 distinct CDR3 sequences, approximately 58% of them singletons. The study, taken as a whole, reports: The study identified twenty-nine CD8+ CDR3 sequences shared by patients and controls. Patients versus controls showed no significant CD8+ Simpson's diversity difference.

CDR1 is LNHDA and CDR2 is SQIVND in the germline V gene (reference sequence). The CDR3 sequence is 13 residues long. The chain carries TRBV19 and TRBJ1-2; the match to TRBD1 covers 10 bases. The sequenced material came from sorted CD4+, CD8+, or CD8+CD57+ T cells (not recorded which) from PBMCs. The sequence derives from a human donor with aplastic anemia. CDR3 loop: CASRTGGGYGYTF. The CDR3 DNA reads TGTGCTAGCCGGACAGGGGGAGGCTATGGCTACACCTTC.